Presented here are 8 T cell receptor beta chains from one specimen sequenced in a study of regulatory T cells in long-lasting Graves disease listed by TCRdb under 2021. The sample's time point label is to be understood as: newly diagnosed GD, antithyroid drugs for less than 3 months. For both TCR sequencing and RNA sequencing, RNA was extracted from PBMCs using TRIzol. Receptor libraries were prepared by multiplex PCR. Sequencing relied on an Illumina HiSeq 4000. CDR3 regions were amplified by Arm-PCR with iRepertoire HTBI primers to construct TCR beta libraries. TCRdb applied fastp at Q25 and MiXCR to the public reads, then kept only in-frame beta chains. One record per CDR3 amino acid sequence lists the most common genes and DNA. The sample table contains around 480,000 distinct CDR3 sequences; only one count was recorded for approximately 16% of them. 20% to 25% of the sample belongs to the ten largest clones.

These same records also appear under a second study, on T cells in Graves' hyperthyroidism and ophthalmopathy.

The material sequenced was peripheral blood mononuclear cells (PBMCs), taken at new diagnosis, from a patient treated with antithyroid drugs. The receptor set was obtained from a woman aged 35-60 years with Graves disease. Donor details come from another sample of the same person, matched by shared clones.

This clonotype was seen ten or more times. The chain uses TRBV7-3 and TRBJ2-5, with D tentatively TRBD2 (6 bases). This CDR3 has 16 residues. With 5 bases removed from V and 4 bases from J, the gap between germline ends came to 20 bases. Germline V gives CDR1 SGHTA, CDR2 FQGTGA. The CDR3 here is CASSPLGGTTGETQYF. The CDR3 DNA is TGTGCCAGCAGCCCCCTGGGGGGAACCACGGGAGAGACCCAGTACTTC.

This clonotype was counted many times. A junction boundary mismatches the germline segment, possibly from a read error. This chain uses TRBV5-1 with TRBJ2-2; D not certain. The CDR3 runs 14 residues. Germline lookup yields CDR1 SGHRS and CDR2 YFSETQ. The CDR3 region is CASSLGHTTGELFF. The CDR3, as DNA: TGTGCCAGCAGTTTAGGGCATACCACCGGGGAGCTGTTTTTT. Filled out from reference TRBV5-1 and TRBJ2-2, the complete variable domain reads KAGVTQTPRYLIKTRGQQVTLSCSPISGHRSVSWYQQTPGQGLQFLFEYFSETQRNKGNFPGRFSGRQFSNSRSEMNVSTLELGDSALYLCASSLGHTTGELFFGEGSRLTVL.

This clonotype was seen a few times. The CDR3 here is CASSSQPDSGANVLTF. The CDR3 nucleotides read TGCGCCAGCAGCTCCCAGCCAGACTCTGGGGCCAACGTCCTGACTTTC. The chain recombines TRBV5-1 with TRBJ2-6; no reliable D call. CDR1 and CDR2 from the germline V gene are SGHRS and YFSETQ. CDR3 length: 16 residues. V lost 3 bases and J 0 bases, leaving 10 bases between the germline ends.

This chain's CDR3 is CASSSSLAGTRTKTQYF. As DNA, the CDR3 is TGTGCCAGCAGCTCGAGCCTAGCGGGAACAAGGACGAAGACCCAGTACTTC. The chain has TRBV11-2 and TRBJ2-5; TRBD2 matches 9 bases. Trimming removed 4 bases from V and 6 bases from J; junction bases left unmatched: 15. From germline, CDR1 is SGHAT and CDR2 FQNNGV. The CDR3 is 17 residues long.

This clonotype was counted ten times or more. The chain employs TRBV3-1 and TRBJ1-1, with D unresolved. The CDR3 sequence is 11 residues long. V gave up 3 bases and J gave up 7 bases, with 6 bases separating them. Germline-derived CDR1 and CDR2 are LGHDT and YNNKEL (reference sequence). CDR3 nucleotide sequence: TGTGCCAGCAGCCACACCCGTGAAGCTTTCTTT. Its translation is CASSHTREAFF.

This clonotype was counted only a few times. This chain connects TRBV6-4 to TRBJ1-5; D not resolved. The CDR3 extends over 17 amino acids. V was cut by 0 bases and J by 0 bases, with 12 bases left in between. Germline V lookup: CDR1 MRHNA, CDR2 SNTAGT. CDR3 in amino acids: CASSDSRLWTSNQPQHF. DNA for the CDR3: TGTGCCAGCAGTGACTCGAGGTTGTGGACTAGCAATCAGCCCCAGCATTTT.

This clonotype came up many times. The genes are TRBV27 and TRBJ2-2; D not resolved. From germline, CDR1 is MNHEY and CDR2 SMNVEV (reference sequence). CDR3 length: 13 amino acids. The V end was cut by 7 bases, the J end by 4 bases, with 10 bases between. The CDR3 protein is CASIKAGTGELFF. As DNA, the CDR3 is TGTGCCAGCATTAAGGCAGGCACCGGGGAGCTGTTTTTT.

This clonotype was found a few times. Just one base apart from a much larger clone, this may be a read error. This chain links TRBV28 with TRBJ1-2, with 7 bases identical to TRBD1. CDR1 MDHEN and CDR2 SYDVKM come from the germline V gene. The CDR3 spans 14 residues. This chain's CDR3 is CTSSPDRSFYGYTF. CDR3 bases: TGTACCAGCAGTCCGGACAGGTCCTTCTATGGCTACACCTTC.